This TCR beta chain was sequenced during a study of blood T cell repertoires in COVID-19. In the study overall: The United States, Italy and Spain were the sources of the acute and convalescent COVID-19 samples.

Original data processing: Amplification of reference gene primers provided the estimated nucleated cell counts. Data came from immunoSEQ multiplex PCR; TCRdb stores just in-frame clones and leaves some out. V and J calls and clone size are as listed in that table; D and trimming were resolved from the DNA. The sample has approximately 120,000 clones, about 86% seen once. The sequence derives from a woman aged 45-65 years who had recovered from COVID-19. Material: peripheral blood.

The CDR3 DNA sequence: TGTGCCAGCAGTGAAGTAGGGGCCAACACTGAAGCTTTCTTT. It translates to CASSEVGANTEAFF. V usage is TRBV6-1 and J usage is TRBJ1-1, with a tentative D call TRBD1 (5 bases). CDR3 length: 14 amino acids. Trimming shortened V by 1 base and J by 2 bases, and 8 bases separated the two germline ends. Germline lookup yields CDR1 MNHNS and CDR2 SASEGT.